Reported below is one T cell receptor (beta chain). This sample is drawn from a study of radiotherapy plus CTLA-4 blockade in lung cancer. The protocol was immunoSEQ multiplex PCR, while the TCRdb copy is restricted to in-frame clones and leaves out a portion. Of about 53,000 clones listed, about 85% were seen once; the top ten hold about 30%. Germline trimming cut 5 bases from V and 5 bases from J; bases unmatched to any gene: 11. The CDR3 is 15 amino acids. CDR1 is SGHTA, CDR2 FQGNSA, per germline. The sample consisted of peripheral blood, taken from a patient treated with radiotherapy plus ipilimumab. The clonotype originates from a human donor with non-small cell lung cancer whose response to radiotherapy plus ipilimumab could not be evaluated. The chain couples TRBV7-2 to TRBJ1-2, with 7 bases that match TRBD1. CDR3: CASSEATGTVYGYTF. As DNA, the CDR3 is TGTGCCAGCAGCGAAGCGACAGGGACCGTTTATGGCTACACCTTC. Complete variable domain (other parts from reference TRBV7-2 and TRBJ1-2): GAGVSQSPSNKVTEKGKDVELRCDPISGHTALYWYRQSLGQGLEFLIYFQGNSAPDKSGLPSDRFSAERTGGSVSTLTIQRTQQEDSAVYLCASSEATGTVYGYTFGSGTRLTVV.